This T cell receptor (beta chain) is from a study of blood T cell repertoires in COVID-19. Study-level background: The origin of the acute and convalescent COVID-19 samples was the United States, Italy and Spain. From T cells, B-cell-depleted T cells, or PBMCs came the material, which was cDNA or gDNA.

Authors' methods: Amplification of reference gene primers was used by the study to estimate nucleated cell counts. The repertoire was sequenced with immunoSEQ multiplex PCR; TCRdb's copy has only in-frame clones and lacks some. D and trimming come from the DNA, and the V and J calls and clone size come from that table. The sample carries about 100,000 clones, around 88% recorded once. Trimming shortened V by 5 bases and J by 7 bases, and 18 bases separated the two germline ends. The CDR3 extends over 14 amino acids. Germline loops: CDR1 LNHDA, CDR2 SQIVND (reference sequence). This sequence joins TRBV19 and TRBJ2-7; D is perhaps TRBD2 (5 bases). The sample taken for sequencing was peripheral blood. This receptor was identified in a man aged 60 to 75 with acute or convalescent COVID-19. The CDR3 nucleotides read TGTGCCAGTAGTGTTCGACTAAGGGCATGGGAGCAGTACTTC. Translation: CASSVRLRAWEQYF.